These 11 T cell receptor beta chains share one sample of origin, sequenced in a study of cytomegalovirus exposure and HLA in healthy donors. Primers: 60 Vbeta forward and 13 Jbeta reverse. This table comes from immunoSEQ multiplex PCR, and its TCRdb copy is limited to in-frame clones, with some not included. The sample lists 90,000 to 150,000 clones; 70% to 80% were seen once. The source material was PBMCs. The origin of the receptors is a human donor in good health.

This clone was counted a few times. The CDR3 DNA follows: TGTGCCAGCAGCTTAGGAGGAGGGAGGGAAAAACTGTTTTTT. Protein: CASSLGGGREKLFF. V usage is TRBV11-2 and J usage is TRBJ1-4; D gene ambiguous. This CDR3 contains 14 residues. V lost 1 base to trimming and J lost 8 bases, with 11 bases between them. The V gene's germline CDR1 is SGHAT and CDR2 FQNNGV.

The genes are TRBV6-1 and TRBJ2-5; no clear D gene. Germline values: CDR1 MNHNS, CDR2 SASEGT. V was cut by 3 bases and J by 0 bases, with 8 bases left in between. This CDR3 is 14 amino acids long. The chain's CDR3 is CASSEWAYQETQYF. DNA for the CDR3: TGTGCCAGCAGTGAGTGGGCGTACCAAGAGACCCAGTACTTC.

This sequence joins TRBV10-1 and TRBJ2-1; possibly TRBD2 for D (6 bases). Germline V CDR1 and CDR2: WNHNN, SYGVQD (reference sequence). The germline V and J ends were trimmed by 8 bases and 8 bases, with 10 bases remaining between them. This CDR3 has 11 residues. CDR3 residues: CASGSGYEQFF. For the CDR3, the DNA is TGCGCCAGCGGGAGCGGGTATGAGCAGTTCTTC.

This rearrangement joins TRBV7-3 to TRBJ1-3, with 9 bases matching TRBD1. V lost 4 bases to trimming and J lost 0 bases; unmatched junction nucleotides: 4. The CDR3 covers 16 residues. The germline V gene has CDR1 SGHTA and CDR2 FQGTGA. The CDR3: CASSSGTGHSGNTIYF. CDR3 sequence (DNA): TGTGCCAGCAGCTCAGGGACAGGGCACTCTGGAAACACCATATATTTT.

This chain links TRBV2 with TRBJ1-5; 11 nucleotides agree with TRBD1. The CDR3 contains 15 residues. V was clipped by 6 bases and J by 4 bases; unmatched bases: 5. Germline V gives CDR1 SNHLY, CDR2 FYNNEI. CDR3: CASRGGTGGNQPQHF. The CDR3 DNA is TGTGCCAGCAGGGGGGGGACAGGGGGTAATCAGCCCCAGCATTTT.

This clone was observed a handful of times. The chain has TRBV27 and TRBJ2-3; 7 bases line up with TRBD1. The trim removed 2 bases at V and 6 bases at J, leaving 5 bases unmatched. This CDR3 region has 14 residues. Looked up from germline, CDR1 is MNHEY and CDR2 is SMNVEV (reference sequence). CDR3 amino acids: CASSLRTGEDTQYF. CDR3 DNA sequence: TGTGCCAGCAGTTTAAGGACAGGAGAGGATACGCAGTATTTT.

The gene calls are TRBV4-2 and TRBJ2-2; 7 bases align to TRBD2. The length of the CDR3 is 15 residues. J gave up 5 bases and V 4 bases, and 7 bases lay outside the gene matches. The germline V gene has CDR1 LGHNA and CDR2 YNFKEQ. CDR3 region: CASSLTSVPTGELFF. Here the CDR3 DNA reads TGTGCCAGCAGCCTAACTAGCGTCCCTACCGGGGAGCTGTTTTTT.

J is TRBJ2-6 and V is TRBV5-6; D may be TRBD2 (6 bases). Trimming took 1 base from V and 0 from J, leaving 8 bases between them. This CDR3 has 16 amino acids. Looked up from germline, CDR1 is SGHDT and CDR2 is YYEEEE. For the CDR3, the DNA is TGTGCCAGCAGCTTGACCGGGGGCTCTGGGGCCAACGTCCTGACTTTC. Translating it yields CASSLTGGSGANVLTF.

This chain connects TRBV7-9 to TRBJ1-2; tentatively, D is TRBD1 (6 bases). Between the trimmed V and J ends, which lost 5 bases and 4 bases, there was a span of 11 bases. This CDR3 spans 13 amino acids. Germline V gene lookup returns CDR1 SEHNR and CDR2 FQNEAQ (reference sequence). In nucleotides, the CDR3 is TGTGCCAGCAGCCCCGGGACATTCTATGGCTACACCTTC. This gives the protein CASSPGTFYGYTF.

This clone was observed a single time. The rearrangement uses TRBV30 and TRBJ2-7; 7 bases agree with TRBD1. With V trimmed by 5 bases and J by 1 base, 2 bases remained unmatched. This CDR3 region has 12 residues. The germline gives CDR1 GTSNPN, CDR2 SVGIG (reference sequence). The CDR3 DNA follows: TGTGCCTGGGCACAGGGGTCCTACGAGCAGTACTTC. Its protein product is CAWAQGSYEQYF. The full variable domain, its missing parts supplied by reference TRBV30 and TRBJ2-7, is SQTIHQWPATLVQPVGSPLSLECTVEGTSNPNLYWYRQAAGRGLQLLFYSVGIGQISSEVPQNLSASRPQDRQFILSSKKLLLSDSGFYLCAWAQGSYEQYFGPGTRLTVT.

This clone has only a few counts. The chain couples TRBV2 to TRBJ2-1, with D possibly matching TRBD2 (6 bases). Germline V CDR1 and CDR2: SNHLY, FYNNEI. This CDR3 region has 13 residues. V lost 8 bases, J lost 8 bases, and 16 bases lay in between. The CDR3 nucleotides are TGTGCCAGCGGGGGGACTGCTCGGTATGAGCAGTTCTTC. Translated: CASGGTARYEQFF.